A single sample gave rise to the 4 T cell receptor beta chains below, sequenced in a study of OX40 agonist ivuxolimab in advanced cancers. TCRdb keeps only in-frame clones here, not all; method: immunoSEQ multiplex PCR. The sample carries tens of thousands of clones, 70% to 90% recorded once. Specimen: CD4+ or CD8+ T cells sorted from blood, collected in a trial of the OX40 agonist ivuxolimab. These receptors were taken from an adult with an advanced solid tumor such as melanoma, head and neck, liver or kidney cancer.

As DNA, the CDR3 is TGTGCCAGTAGTATAAGTTTTGGGGTCACTGAAGCTTTCTTT. As protein: CASSISFGVTEAFF. The genes are TRBV19 and TRBJ1-1; D uncertain. The germline V and J ends were trimmed by 2 bases and 4 bases, with 11 bases remaining between them. Germline CDR1 reads LNHDA; CDR2 reads SQIVND (reference sequence). The CDR3 runs 14 residues.

This clone was counted once. The V and J genes are TRBV10-2 and TRBJ2-1, with 9 positions matching TRBD2. With 5 bases clipped from V and 3 bases from J, the junction kept 5 bases outside the gene matches. The germline CDR1 and CDR2 sequences are WSHSY and SAAADI. This CDR3 spans 15 amino acids. The CDR3 DNA sequence: TGCGCCAGCAGTCTGGCGGGGGGGAACTACAATGAGCAGTTCTTC. Its translation: CASSLAGGNYNEQFF.

This rearrangement joins TRBV6-1 to TRBJ1-2; possibly TRBD1 for D (6 bases). The CDR3 runs to 13 residues. The ends were cut back, 3 bases at V and 4 bases at J, with 9 bases in the middle. Germline V gives CDR1 MNHNS, CDR2 SASEGT. DNA for the CDR3: TGTGCCAGCAGTGAGGGGGGCGGCTATGGCTACACCTTC. This gives the protein CASSEGGGYGYTF.

A single count supports this clone. V gene TRBV7-2 combines with J gene TRBJ2-3, with TRBD2 as a possible D gene (6 bases). V was trimmed by 5 bases and J by 2 bases, leaving 17 bases between them. Germline values: CDR1 SGHTA, CDR2 FQGNSA. The CDR3 totals 16 residues. The CDR3 region has the DNA TGTGCCAGCAGCATTATTGGTAGCGGAATCACAGATACGCAGTATTTT. Translation gives CASSIIGSGITDTQYF. Combining the CDR3 with reference TRBV7-2 and TRBJ2-3 gives the whole variable domain GAGVSQSPSNKVTEKGKDVELRCDPISGHTALYWYRQSLGQGLEFLIYFQGNSAPDKSGLPSDRFSAERTGGSVSTLTIQRTQQEDSAVYLCASSIIGSGITDTQYFGPGTRLTVL.